This T cell receptor beta chain was observed in a study of T cell repertoires in aging, cancer and after chemotherapy. Rearranged V-D-J TRB sequences were amplified with a mixed TRB-A/B primer pool. TCRdb recomputed calls from the multiplex PCR reads with MiXCR, one row per CDR3 protein. The repertoire includes 5,000 to 6,000 distinct CDR3 sequences, approximately 25% of them detected once, and 15% to 20% sits in the top ten. TCR beta rearrangements were amplified from peripheral blood genomic DNA. V lost 4 bases to trimming and J lost 7 bases, with 18 bases between them. CDR3 size: 15 residues. In germline, CDR1 is SGHRS, CDR2 YFSETQ. Study results and caveats: The repertoire data cannot show anything about immunological memory following chemotherapy. In cancer patients, declining TCR diversity with age involved lost richness and lost evenness. Age-matched healthy donors had significantly more diverse, less clonal blood TCR repertoires than untreated cancer patients.

This clonotype was seen a handful of times. Its antigen is as yet unknown. The chain employs TRBV5-1 and TRBJ1-5, with TRBD1 as a possible D gene (5 bases). The source material was blood. This receptor was obtained from a human donor in good health. The DNA for the CDR3 is TGCGCCAGCAGCAAAGGGGACCAGGCTACGCAGCCCCAGCATTTT. It translates to CASSKGDQATQPQHF.